This T cell receptor (beta chain) came from a study of OX40 agonist ivuxolimab in advanced cancers. Overall study: An agonistic human IgG2 monoclonal antibody against OX40 (CD134) was given.

V lost 5 bases, J lost 7 bases, and 7 bases stayed unmatched. From germline, CDR1 is SGHNT and CDR2 YENEEA. The CDR3 loop spans 14 amino acids. The cohort excluded patients with autoimmune disease history or systemic immunosuppression. Notes on the study in general: Expansion of clones was among the lowest in partial responders at 0.1-3.0 mg/kg. At doses 0.1 to 3.0 mg/kg, CD4+ and CD8+ clones expanded.

As for this clone: The antigen is unknown.

Some clones are missing from TCRdb's copy, which holds only in-frame ones; the method was immunoSEQ multiplex PCR. Of about 150,000 clones listed, just over 90% were seen once; the top ten hold more than 1%. The sequenced sample was CD4+ or CD8+ T cells sorted from blood, obtained in a trial of the OX40 agonist ivuxolimab. The chain uses TRBV11-3 and TRBJ2-2, with 7 bases that match TRBD1. This receptor was taken from an adult with an advanced solid tumor such as melanoma, head and neck, liver or kidney cancer. This CDR3 reads CASSIYRGGGELFF. CDR3 coding DNA: TGTGCCAGCAGCATCTACAGGGGCGGCGGGGAGCTGTTTTTT.